Shown below are 21 T cell receptor beta chains from a single sample sequenced in a study of blood T cell repertoires in COVID-19. TCRdb keeps only in-frame clones here, not all; method: immunoSEQ multiplex PCR. The repertoire consists of approximately 230,000 clones, with around 89% occurring once and the leading ten covering roughly 3.7%. Material for sequencing was PBMCs or T cells enriched from blood (not recorded which). These TCRs come from a woman aged 25 to 39 who had recovered from COVID-19.

J is TRBJ2-7 and V is TRBV15; 10 positions agree with TRBD2. Germline trimming cut 1 base from V and 5 bases from J; bases unmatched to any gene: 2. This CDR3 region has 14 residues. CDR1 and CDR2 from the germline V gene are LNHNV and YYDKDF (reference sequence). The CDR3 region is CATSRGGTSDEQYF. The CDR3 DNA follows: TGTGCCACCAGCAGAGGAGGGACTAGCGACGAGCAGTACTTC.

The chain employs TRBV9 and TRBJ2-3; 13 nucleotides align to TRBD2. CDR3 size: 16 residues. After removal of 0 bases from V and 10 bases from J, the junction contained 8 bases not matched to a gene. Germline V gives CDR1 SGDLS, CDR2 YYNGEE. CDR3 amino acids: CASSVAWTSGSSAQYF. The DNA of the CDR3 is TGTGCCAGCAGCGTAGCTTGGACTAGCGGGAGTAGTGCGCAGTATTTT.

This chain uses TRBV7-6 with TRBJ2-5; 9 positions agree with TRBD2. Germline V gene data show CDR1 as SGHVS and CDR2 as FNYEAQ. V dropped 3 bases and J dropped 5; count of bases not matched to a gene: 7. The CDR3 is 15 residues long. CDR3 sequence: CASSFGGGAVETQYF. In DNA, the CDR3 is TGTGCCAGCAGCTTTGGCGGGGGGGCAGTTGAGACCCAGTACTTC.

The V and J genes are TRBV12-3 or TRBV12-4 and TRBJ1-2; D call uncertain. The CDR3 is made up of 13 amino acids. Trimming stripped 1 base from V and 7 bases from J, with 10 bases between. The CDR3 nucleotides are TGTGCCAGCAGTTTAGTGGAGGAGTCTGGCTACACCTTC. It is translated as CASSLVEESGYTF.

The chain uses TRBV18 and TRBJ2-1, with 9 bases matching TRBD1. In germline, CDR1 is KGHSH, CDR2 LQKENI. V lost 3 bases, J lost 3 bases, and 12 bases stayed unmatched. The CDR3 totals 18 residues. The CDR3 nucleotides are TGTGCCAGCTCACCCTCGGCTAACAGGGGGCTGGGCTACAATGAGCAGTTCTTC. This encodes CASSPSANRGLGYNEQFF.

The sample holds a few counts of this clone. This sequence joins TRBV7-2 and TRBJ1-2, with TRBD1 matching 7 bases. Germline V lookup: CDR1 SGHTA, CDR2 FQGNSA. The ends lost 2 bases at V and 2 bases at J; junction bases unmatched: 8. This CDR3 comprises 16 residues. CDR3 protein: CASSLRGQTGNYGYTF. In nucleotides, the CDR3 is TGTGCCAGCAGCTTAAGGGGGCAGACAGGGAACTATGGCTACACCTTC.

The chain links TRBV3-1 (or the pseudogene TRBV3-2) to TRBJ2-3, with a tentative D call TRBD2 (6 bases). V lost 0 bases and J 3 bases, leaving 13 bases between the germline ends. This CDR3 contains 16 residues. Germline V CDR1 and CDR2: LGHDT, YNNKEL (reference sequence). The CDR3 sequence: CASSQDVASGTDTQYF. The CDR3 DNA follows: TGTGCCAGCAGCCAAGATGTCGCGAGCGGGACAGATACGCAGTATTTT.

This clone is a singleton in its sample. V and J are TRBV6-5 and TRBJ1-6; TRBD1 is a possible D gene (5 bases). The V gene's germline CDR1 is MNHEY and CDR2 SVGAGI. There are 14 residues in the CDR3. V was clipped by 6 bases and J by 13 bases, with 19 bases between them. CDR3 amino acids: CASSDQGFRDPLHF. The CDR3 DNA reads as TGTGCCAGCAGCGACCAGGGTTTTCGCGATCCCCTCCACTTT.

The CDR3 spells CASSILVEANEQFF. In nucleotides, the CDR3 is TGTGCCAGTAGTATACTAGTCGAGGCGAATGAGCAGTTCTTC. The chain carries TRBV19 and TRBJ2-1; no definite D call. CDR1 and CDR2 (germline): LNHDA, SQIVND (reference sequence). This CDR3 is built from 14 residues. The V and J ends lost 2 bases and 7 bases respectively, with 12 bases between them.

The rearrangement joins TRBV10-3 to TRBJ2-7; 7 bases map to TRBD2. Germline CDR1 is ENHRY and CDR2 is SYGVKD. The CDR3 sequence is 13 residues long. The V and J ends lost 8 bases and 3 bases, in that order; junction bases with no gene match: 7. The CDR3, as DNA: TGTGCCATCGGCGCGGGGGAAGACTACGAGCAGTACTTC. Its translation is CAIGAGEDYEQYF.

The V gene is TRBV4-3, the J gene TRBJ2-5, with 8 bases that match TRBD2. Per the germline V gene, CDR1 is LGHNA and CDR2 is YSLEER. The CDR3 totals 15 residues. V lost 0 bases and J lost 2; bases outside the gene matches: 2. The CDR3 bases are TGCGCCAGCAGCCAAGATTCGGGGGGGCAAGAGACCCAGTACTTC. It encodes CASSQDSGGQETQYF.

V and J are TRBV7-6 and TRBJ2-1; 7 bases match TRBD2. Germline V gives CDR1 SGHVS, CDR2 FNYEAQ. The CDR3 covers 17 residues. V trimming: 1 base; J trimming: 4 bases; junction bases outside the gene matches: 10. CDR3 sequence (DNA): TGTGCCAGCAGCTTAGTTTGGCTAGCGGAGACATACAATGAGCAGTTCTTC. Protein sequence: CASSLVWLAETYNEQFF.

The gene calls are TRBV29-1 and TRBJ1-1, with a possible D match to TRBD1 (6 bases). V dropped 8 bases and J dropped 2 bases, with 15 bases sitting between them. Germline assignment: CDR1 SQVTM and CDR2 ANQGSEA. The CDR3 is made up of 13 amino acids. This CDR3 is CSMRQDFNTEAFF. The DNA for the CDR3 is TGCAGCATGCGACAGGATTTTAACACTGAAGCTTTCTTT.

The chain combines TRBV30 with TRBJ1-6; perhaps TRBD1 as D (5 bases). Trimming shortened V by 6 bases and J by 6 bases, and 15 bases separated the two germline ends. Per the germline V gene, CDR1 is GTSNPN and CDR2 is SVGIG (reference sequence). The length of the CDR3 is 14 residues. CDR3 DNA sequence: TGTGCCTGTCCAGCGGGGCCGGGTAATTCACCCCTCCACTTT. Its translation: CACPAGPGNSPLHF.

This chain joins TRBV29-1 and TRBJ1-1, with 7 positions matching TRBD1. The V and J ends lost 7 bases and 2 bases, in that order; junction bases with no gene match: 7. The germline gives CDR1 SQVTM, CDR2 ANQGSEA. The length of the CDR3 is 13 residues. This CDR3 is CSAGDRDNTEAFF. Here the CDR3 DNA reads TGCAGCGCTGGTGACAGGGATAACACTGAAGCTTTCTTT. Full variable domain (rest looked up from reference TRBV29-1 and TRBJ1-1): SAVISQKPSRDICQRGTSLTIQCQVDSQVTMMFWYRQQPGQSLTLIATANQGSEATYESGFVIDKFPISRPNLTFSTLTVSNMSPEDSSIYLCSAGDRDNTEAFFGQGTRLTVV.

This clone turned up a few times. The V gene is TRBV13, the J gene TRBJ1-2, with D unclear. CDR1 and CDR2 (germline): PRHDT, FYEKMQ (reference sequence). The CDR3 is 12 amino acids. The germline V and J ends were trimmed by 2 bases and 12 bases, with 13 bases remaining between them. The CDR3 here is CASSLRSMEDTF. DNA for the CDR3: TGTGCCAGCAGCTTACGTTCCATGGAGGACACCTTC.

This clone was counted once. This chain connects TRBV30 to TRBJ2-7; possible D gene TRBD1, 6 bases. CDR1 and CDR2 (germline): GTSNPN, SVGIG (reference sequence). V shed 2 bases and J shed 4 bases, with 15 bases lying between them. The length of the CDR3 is 14 residues. In DNA, the CDR3 is TGTGCCTGGAGTACTTCAGGGGTCTTTTACGAGCAGTACTTC. Protein product: CAWSTSGVFYEQYF.

This clone showed up just a few times. The rearrangement joins TRBV5-6 to TRBJ2-7; TRBD2 is a possible D gene (6 bases). Germline V lookup: CDR1 SGHDT, CDR2 YYEEEE. V dropped 4 bases and J dropped 2 bases, with 16 bases sitting between them. The CDR3 contains 15 residues. The CDR3 protein is CASSHEGLTPYEQYF. CDR3 DNA: TGTGCCAGCAGCCATGAGGGACTGACACCCTACGAGCAGTACTTC.

The rearrangement joins TRBV28 to TRBJ1-3, with D uncertain. Between the trimmed V and J ends, which lost 2 bases and 2 bases, there was a span of 13 bases. Germline CDR1 and CDR2: MDHEN and SYDVKM. This CDR3 comprises 16 residues. The CDR3 spells CASSLLGARTGNTIYF. Here the CDR3 DNA reads TGTGCCAGCAGTTTACTTGGTGCCAGGACTGGAAACACCATATATTTT.

This sequence joins TRBV29-1 and TRBJ1-2; 8 bases fit TRBD1. The CDR3 runs 15 residues. J gave up 4 bases and V 4 bases, and 11 bases lay outside the gene matches. The germline V gene encodes CDR1 SQVTM and CDR2 ANQGSEA. In DNA, the CDR3 is TGCAGCGTTGTATTCCCGGACAGGGAACCCTATGGCTACACCTTC. It is translated as CSVVFPDREPYGYTF. Full variable domain (missing parts from reference TRBV29-1 and TRBJ1-2): SAVISQKPSRDICQRGTSLTIQCQVDSQVTMMFWYRQQPGQSLTLIATANQGSEATYESGFVIDKFPISRPNLTFSTLTVSNMSPEDSSIYLCSVVFPDREPYGYTFGSGTRLTVV.

The chain uses TRBV6-5 and TRBJ2-4; D is perhaps TRBD2 (5 bases). Trimming removed 8 bases at V and 2 bases at J, with 10 bases between. The CDR3 spans 13 residues. Germline lookup yields CDR1 MNHEY and CDR2 SVGAGI. The DNA of the CDR3 is TGTGCCAGCCGCCCTAGCACCAAAAACATTCAGTACTTC. It specifies CASRPSTKNIQYF.